This TCR beta chain was identified during a study of TIL therapy for anti-PD-1-resistant metastatic lung cancer. About the research overall: Patients had a median age of approximately 50 years (range roughly 38-75). Half of patients were current or former smokers. Overall study findings and caveats: The baseline peripheral repertoire was partially replaced by infused TIL clonotypes that later decayed.

The CDR3 is 15 residues long. V was pared by 4 bases and J by 3 bases, with 13 bases between. Germline CDR1 and CDR2: MNHEY and SVGAGI. As to time point: pre-treatment sample, taken before nivolumab and TIL therapy. Enrollment ran from October 2017 to early 2020. As concerns this clone: Its antigen is currently unknown.

The immunoSEQ assay was v3. Data came from immunoSEQ multiplex PCR; TCRdb stores just in-frame clones and leaves some out. The table records about 59,000 clones, about 73% of them present only once. V and J are TRBV6-5 and TRBJ1-5; D is perhaps TRBD1 (5 bases). Sample: blood, taken at baseline. The source of this sequence is a person aged 25 to 80 with non-small cell lung cancer. The CDR3 region has the DNA TGTGCCAGCAGTTCGGGGACGTGGGACAATCAGCCCCAGCATTTT. Protein: CASSSGTWDNQPQHF.